This T cell receptor beta chain was sequenced for a study of T cells in Graves' hyperthyroidism and ophthalmopathy (dated by TCRdb to between 2018 and 2021). Looking at the study overall: Peripheral blood samples were taken at initial diagnosis, before any treatment was given. To identify distinguishing TCR V-J signatures, a discovery cohort of around 100 patients was used, comprising approximately 40 with Graves' ophthalmopathy and approximately 57 with stable Graves' hyperthyroidism. An independent validation cohort of about 19 hyperthyroidism patients and over 15 patients who later progressed to ophthalmopathy tested prospective prediction of ophthalmopathy. For training and testing, the 100 patients in the discovery cohort were randomly divided in a 7:3 ratio. Thyroid tissue and blood T-cell repertoires from more than 5 Graves' hyperthyroidism patients were also compared in the study. After blood sampling, hyperthyroidism patients were treated with methimazole at a starting dose of 30 mg daily, and ophthalmopathy patients were treated with high-dose intravenous methylprednisolone. The paper describes TCR Vbeta CDR3 sequencing of about 140 peripheral blood samples, made up of under 50 ophthalmopathy patients, roughly 75 hyperthyroidism patients and about 17 progressor patients. General study outcomes and caveats: In validation, the model predicted progression to ophthalmopathy with approximately 69% sensitivity and 72.22% specificity, a median of approximately 6.7 months before onset. Ophthalmopathy was separated from stable hyperthyroidism by a 13 V-J signature model, with approximately 86% sensitivity and 81% to 83% specificity obtained in cross-validation and 80%/75% obtained in testing. Blood samples also contained most of the expanded thyroid clonotypes (frequency above 0.001), which suggests that blood repertoires may reflect thyroid immune responses. Sample size was not statistically predetermined, and investigators were not blinded to group allocation.

As encoded in the germline V gene, CDR1 is MGHRA while CDR2 is YSYEKL. CDR3 length: 15 amino acids, cysteine to phenylalanine. Just the 45-base CDR3 DNA is kept, in frame starting at base 1. The germline V end is reduced by 1 base and the J end by 1 base; junction bases left unmatched: 3. As concerns this clonotype: Its antigen is not yet known. No qualities accompany the bases; no much larger clone lies one base away.

Stable Graves' hyperthyroidism was defined as no progression to ophthalmopathy during 18 months of follow-up. Hyperthyroidism patients were aged 18 to 65 years and newly diagnosed, with disease duration of less than 2 months. Exclusion was applied to patients with uncontrolled infections, other autoimmune diseases, pregnancy or lactation. Diagnoses were based on clinical symptoms, serum thyroxine and TRAb, thyroid ultrasound and orbital computed tomography. PBMCs were isolated from 10 ml of fresh peripheral blood by Ficoll-Paque density gradient centrifugation. Trizol reagent was used to extract total RNA, and RNA quality was then checked on an Agilent 2100 Bioanalyzer. The TCR beta CDR3 regions were amplified from RNA transcripts. The first round of RT-PCR for the TCR CDR3 was performed with the HTBI primer set and the Qiagen OneStep RT-PCR kit. Libraries were constructed in a second round of multiplex PCR, after which size selection and purification were carried out. Paired-end sequencing of the libraries was performed with 100 bp reads on an Illumina HiSeq2000. On the authors' methods: SOAPnuke was used to process the raw data, removing reads that contained adapters or uncalled bases, had a mean Phred below 15, or lacked an exact match to the constant primer or identifier. High-quality paired reads were merged with COPE v1.2.5, and unique nucleotide sequences were defined as clonotypes. MiTCR v1.1 was used to align clonotypes to the IMGT TRBV, TRBD and TRBJ reference segments. The analysis was restricted to V-J combinations with a frequency above 0.0001, which together covered approximately 99% of the repertoires. A TCS score was defined as the ratio of F50 (clonal expansion) to E x V (chaos), with BLOSUM62-based TCRdist applied between CDR3 peptides within each V-J. Welch's t-statistics and random forest reduced just over 500 V-J features to around 14, which were used in a naive Bayes classifier (R e1071). In-frame beta chains were kept once TCRdb had trimmed the public reads at Q25 with fastp and called clones with MiXCR. Each entry is one CDR3 protein sequence, shown with its most common DNA and genes. The V and J calls here are based on TCRdb, not the publication. Here the sample has 550,000 to 800,000 distinct CDR3 sequences; around a sixth occur a single time. The ten largest clones take up about 14% of the sample.

The rearranged chain carries TRBV4-1 and TRBJ2-7, with 8 bases aligning to TRBD2. Sequenced: blood. The TCR was taken from a man between 50 and 59 years old with Graves' hyperthyroidism. The DNA sequence follows: TGCGCCAGCAGCCAAGGGACTAGCAGTTCCTACGAGCAGTACTTC. Its amino acids are CASSQGTSSSYEQYF.